The TCR beta chain described here comes from a study of cytotoxic CD8 clonotypes in ibrutinib-treated CLL. Study-level information: Following a median approximately eleven months of treatment, with a range of 6 to 36, response samples were taken. Samples showed on average roughly 250,000 productive templates and about 100,000 productive rearrangements. Study results and caveats: Shared public clonotypes were rare, and on treatment they either got smaller or stayed the same.

The method was immunoSEQ multiplex PCR; TCRdb's version includes in-frame clones alone and lacks a portion of them. Of approximately 120,000 clones in the sample, about 85% were seen once. V lost 7 bases and J lost 6, with 9 bases in between. Germline CDR1 MNHEY, CDR2 SVGAGI. The CDR3 extends over 12 amino acids. About this clone itself: Its antigen is unknown.

Here the sequenced sample was PBMCs, taken after 24 months of ibrutinib treatment. The receptor comes from a human donor with chronic lymphocytic leukemia. The chain has TRBV6-5 and TRBJ2-2; D tentatively reads TRBD1 or TRBD2 (6 bases each). The CDR3 nucleotides read TGTGCCAGCATGGGGGGCCCCGGGGAGCTGTTTTTT. It translates to CASMGGPGELFF.